A selection of T cell receptor beta chains follows, all from one sample in a study of T cells after yellow fever vaccination. TCRdb re-analysed the 5' RACE reads in MiXCR, keeping a single row per CDR3 protein. The profile shows some 350,000 distinct CDR3 sequences, around 10% of them singletons. Source: PBMCs, taken on the day of the first yellow fever vaccination. All receptors come from a man aged 18 to 29 who received the YFV17D yellow fever vaccine. The CDR3 runs from the conserved cysteine through the conserved F or W. The order of the fields is V gene, clone size, J gene, D gene, CDR3 protein, CDR3 DNA. A D gene is named only where the DNA matches it firmly. Clone size appears in some rows only: once, few, many, or a class for an expanded clone.

v_gene: TRBV7-2; abundance: -; j_gene: TRBJ1-3; d_gene: -; CDR3aa: CASAAGRGNTIYF; CDR3nt: TGTGCCAGCGCTGCGGGAAGGGGAAACACCATATATTTT
v_gene: TRBV6-5; abundance: -; j_gene: TRBJ1-6; d_gene: TRBD1; CDR3aa: CASSWDRSNSPLHF; CDR3nt: TGTGCCAGCAGTTGGGACAGGTCTAATTCACCCCTCCACTTT
v_gene: TRBV5-1; abundance: many; j_gene: TRBJ2-2; d_gene: -; CDR3aa: CASSPRVGTGELFF; CDR3nt: TGCGCCAGCAGCCCCAGGGTGGGCACCGGGGAGCTGTTTTTT
v_gene: TRBV12-3/TRBV12-4; abundance: -; j_gene: TRBJ1-4; d_gene: -; CDR3aa: CASSLVTEKLFF; CDR3nt: TGTGCCAGCAGTTTGGTTACGGAAAAACTGTTTTTT
v_gene: TRBV19; abundance: -; j_gene: TRBJ1-2; d_gene: -; CDR3aa: CASTRTAFYGYTF; CDR3nt: TGTGCCAGTACCAGGACAGCATTCTATGGCTACACCTTC
v_gene: TRBV5-6; abundance: few; j_gene: TRBJ2-3; d_gene: -; CDR3aa: CASSSYRVSTDTQYF; CDR3nt: TGTGCCAGCAGCTCATACAGGGTGAGCACAGATACGCAGTATTTT
v_gene: TRBV5-1; abundance: -; j_gene: TRBJ2-2; d_gene: -; CDR3aa: CASSLSGMNTGELFF; CDR3nt: TGCGCCAGCAGCTTATCAGGGATGAACACCGGGGAGCTGTTTTTT
v_gene: TRBV11-2; abundance: -; j_gene: TRBJ1-5; d_gene: -; CDR3aa: CASSLTEGNQPQHF; CDR3nt: TGTGCCAGCAGCTTAACCGAGGGCAATCAGCCCCAGCATTTT
v_gene: TRBV20-1; abundance: -; j_gene: TRBJ1-2; d_gene: -; CDR3aa: CSARDLIGNYGYTF; CDR3nt: TGCAGTGCTAGAGATCTGATAGGGAACTATGGCTACACCTTC
v_gene: TRBV5-6; abundance: -; j_gene: TRBJ1-2; d_gene: -; CDR3aa: CASSIAGVDLRYTF; CDR3nt: TGTGCCAGCAGCATAGCAGGGGTAGACCTGCGCTACACCTTC
v_gene: TRBV7-9; abundance: few; j_gene: TRBJ2-2; d_gene: -; CDR3aa: CASSQLLLGELFF; CDR3nt: TGTGCCAGCAGCCAACTACTCTTGGGGGAGCTGTTTTTT
v_gene: TRBV5-1; abundance: many; j_gene: TRBJ1-1; d_gene: -; CDR3aa: CASSPVPPGPNTEAFF; CDR3nt: TGCGCCAGCAGCCCGGTTCCCCCGGGACCGAACACTGAAGCTTTCTTT
v_gene: TRBV12-3/TRBV12-4; abundance: -; j_gene: TRBJ2-5; d_gene: TRBD2; CDR3aa: CASSLWRGGVLETQYF; CDR3nt: TGTGCCAGCAGTTTGTGGCGGGGGGGCGTCTTAGAGACCCAGTACTTC
v_gene: TRBV7-9; abundance: -; j_gene: TRBJ1-2; d_gene: -; CDR3aa: CASTSVTGYGYTF; CDR3nt: TGTGCCAGCACCTCTGTGACAGGCTATGGCTACACCTTC
v_gene: TRBV7-9; abundance: many; j_gene: TRBJ2-3; d_gene: TRBD1; CDR3aa: CASSLPGQGYTDTQYF; CDR3nt: TGTGCCAGCAGCTTGCCCGGACAGGGTTACACAGATACGCAGTATTTT
v_gene: TRBV20-1; abundance: -; j_gene: TRBJ1-4; d_gene: TRBD1; CDR3aa: CSASEGAEEKLFF; CDR3nt: TGCAGTGCTAGTGAGGGGGCAGAAGAAAAACTGTTTTTT
v_gene: TRBV7-6; abundance: few; j_gene: TRBJ2-5; d_gene: TRBD2; CDR3aa: CASSNPSGLAGGTGLKKTQYF; CDR3nt: TGTGCCAGCAGCAACCCCTCTGGACTAGCGGGGGGAACTGGACTCAAAAAGACCCAGTACTTC
v_gene: TRBV7-3; abundance: few; j_gene: TRBJ2-7; d_gene: -; CDR3aa: CASSLIGQPDRYEQYF; CDR3nt: TGTGCCAGCAGCTTAATTGGACAGCCCGATCGGTACGAGCAGTACTTC
v_gene: TRBV4-1; abundance: few; j_gene: TRBJ2-1; d_gene: -; CDR3aa: CASSQDKWQVVSNEQFF; CDR3nt: TGCGCCAGCAGCCAAGATAAATGGCAGGTTGTCTCCAATGAGCAGTTCTTC
v_gene: TRBV20-1; abundance: -; j_gene: TRBJ2-5; d_gene: TRBD1; CDR3aa: CSANYWTGKVETQYF; CDR3nt: TGCAGTGCTAATTACTGGACAGGGAAGGTGGAGACCCAGTACTTC
v_gene: TRBV18; abundance: few; j_gene: TRBJ2-1; d_gene: TRBD1; CDR3aa: CASSPDRDEQFF; CDR3nt: TGTGCCAGCTCGCCAGACAGGGATGAGCAGTTCTTC
v_gene: TRBV20-1; abundance: -; j_gene: TRBJ1-1; d_gene: -; CDR3aa: CCAAEGGPTEAFF; CDR3nt: TGCTGTGCCGCGGAGGGCGGCCCCACTGAAGCTTTCTTT
v_gene: TRBV6-2/TRBV6-3; abundance: few; j_gene: TRBJ2-4; d_gene: TRBD2; CDR3aa: CASSWPGLAKAKNIQYF; CDR3nt: TGTGCCAGCAGTTGGCCGGGACTAGCCAAAGCCAAAAACATTCAGTACTTC
v_gene: TRBV7-9; abundance: -; j_gene: TRBJ2-7; d_gene: -; CDR3aa: CASSFAGSYEQYF; CDR3nt: TGTGCCAGCAGCTTTGCAGGCTCCTACGAGCAGTACTTC
v_gene: TRBV5-1; abundance: -; j_gene: TRBJ2-5; d_gene: -; CDR3aa: CASRTPIQETQYF; CDR3nt: TGCGCCAGCAGGACCCCTATCCAAGAGACCCAGTACTTC
v_gene: TRBV12-3/TRBV12-4; abundance: many; j_gene: TRBJ1-1; d_gene: TRBD1; CDR3aa: CASSRGTGASMNTEAFF; CDR3nt: TGTGCCAGCAGCCGGGGAACAGGGGCTTCTATGAACACTGAAGCTTTCTTT
v_gene: TRBV5-1; abundance: -; j_gene: TRBJ2-2; d_gene: -; CDR3aa: CASSLSQGITGELFF; CDR3nt: TGCGCCAGCAGCTTGTCGCAGGGAATCACCGGGGAGCTGTTTTTT
v_gene: TRBV7-2; abundance: -; j_gene: TRBJ1-2; d_gene: TRBD1; CDR3aa: CASSLVGGQNYGYTF; CDR3nt: TGTGCCAGCAGCTTAGTGGGGGGACAGAACTATGGCTACACCTTC
v_gene: TRBV6-5; abundance: many; j_gene: TRBJ2-1; d_gene: TRBD1; CDR3aa: CASSRRGNSLSNNEQFF; CDR3nt: TGTGCCAGCAGCCGCAGGGGGAATTCACTCAGCAACAATGAGCAGTTCTTC
v_gene: TRBV5-1; abundance: many; j_gene: TRBJ1-2; d_gene: -; CDR3aa: CASSHTGPGGYGYTF; CDR3nt: TGCGCCAGCAGCCATACTGGACCGGGAGGCTATGGCTACACCTTC
v_gene: TRBV4-3; abundance: few; j_gene: TRBJ1-1; d_gene: TRBD1; CDR3aa: CASSQEFTGELYTEAFF; CDR3nt: TGCGCCAGCAGCCAAGAATTCACAGGGGAATTATACACTGAAGCTTTCTTT
v_gene: TRBV29-1; abundance: few; j_gene: TRBJ1-3; d_gene: -; CDR3aa: CSVRGGLSSGNTIYF; CDR3nt: TGCAGCGTGCGGGGGGGACTTAGCTCTGGAAACACCATATATTTT
v_gene: TRBV7-2; abundance: -; j_gene: TRBJ2-3; d_gene: -; CDR3aa: CASSFSYGDTQYF; CDR3nt: TGTGCCAGCAGCTTTTCGTACGGGGATACGCAGTATTTT
v_gene: TRBV5-1; abundance: few; j_gene: TRBJ2-2; d_gene: -; CDR3aa: CASSLVQDGTGELFF; CDR3nt: TGCGCCAGCAGCTTGGTACAGGATGGGACCGGGGAGCTGTTTTTT
v_gene: TRBV20-1; abundance: few; j_gene: TRBJ2-5; d_gene: TRBD2; CDR3aa: CSARDRLAGKETQYF; CDR3nt: TGCAGTGCTAGAGATCGCCTAGCGGGGAAGGAGACCCAGTACTTC
v_gene: TRBV28; abundance: -; j_gene: TRBJ1-2; d_gene: TRBD1; CDR3aa: CAIRGGTGMDYTF; CDR3nt: TGTGCCATCCGTGGCGGGACAGGGATGGACTACACCTTC
v_gene: TRBV14; abundance: few; j_gene: TRBJ2-5; d_gene: -; CDR3aa: CASSQIGSGEETQYF; CDR3nt: TGTGCCAGCAGCCAAATTGGGTCGGGGGAAGAGACCCAGTACTTC
v_gene: TRBV7-9; abundance: few; j_gene: TRBJ2-3; d_gene: TRBD2; CDR3aa: CASSVSGGYTDTQYF; CDR3nt: TGTGCCAGCAGCGTTAGCGGGGGGTACACAGATACGCAGTATTTT
v_gene: TRBV7-9; abundance: -; j_gene: TRBJ1-5; d_gene: -; CDR3aa: CASSGGAGNQPQHF; CDR3nt: TGTGCCAGCAGTGGGGGCGCCGGCAATCAGCCCCAGCATTTT
v_gene: TRBV7-2; abundance: few; j_gene: TRBJ2-5; d_gene: -; CDR3aa: CASSLDLGAETQYF; CDR3nt: TGTGCCAGCAGCTTGGACCTCGGGGCTGAGACCCAGTACTTC
v_gene: TRBV27; abundance: few; j_gene: TRBJ1-4; d_gene: TRBD1; CDR3aa: CASSRQGANEKLFF; CDR3nt: TGTGCCAGCAGTCGACAGGGGGCTAATGAAAAACTGTTTTTT